The 28 T cell receptor beta chains given below trace back to one sample, sequenced in a study of CD8 T cells in ankylosing spondylitis (TCRdb year 2017). General findings and caveats noted by the study authors: A TCR beta motif made up of several highly homologous amino acid variants appeared to be characteristic of blood from ankylosing spondylitis patients.

These TCRs' antigens remain unknown. The library was made by 5' RACE. Sequencing used an Illumina HiSeq 2500. The public reads were quality trimmed at Q25 with fastp and then assembled into clones with MiXCR by TCRdb, keeping productive beta chains. Each CDR3 protein gets just one entry, which takes the most common genes and DNA from the rows behind it. Counted in this sample were 350,000 to 550,000 distinct CDR3 sequences; roughly 26% of them appeared once. 0.89% of the sample comes from the top ten. Sequencing used blood, either unsorted or a sorted T cell fraction (not recorded which). All receptors come from a male donor with ankylosing spondylitis.

This clonotype showed up just once. This may stem from a read error, because a much larger clone lies one nucleotide away. V usage is TRBV3-1 and J usage is TRBJ2-7, with a tentative D call TRBD2 (5 bases). The ends were cut back, 7 bases at V and 2 bases at J, with 18 bases in the middle. In germline, CDR1 is LGHDT, CDR2 YNNKEL (reference sequence). The CDR3 totals 15 residues. The CDR3 nucleotides read TGTGCCAGCACCCTAGGCGAGGGATACACCTACGAGCAGTACTTC. Amino acid sequence: CASTLGEGYTYEQYF.

The rearrangement joins TRBV9 to TRBJ2-7; 14 bases fit TRBD2. Trimming at V came to 0 bases and at J to 5 bases, leaving 4 bases not matched to a gene. This CDR3 comprises 16 residues. Germline CDR1 and CDR2: SGDLS and YYNGEE. The CDR3: CASSVARGLAGDEQYF. The CDR3, as DNA: TGTGCCAGCAGCGTAGCTAGGGGACTAGCGGGAGACGAGCAGTACTTC.

The sample holds a few counts of this clonotype. The V and J genes are TRBV7-9 and TRBJ1-2; possible D gene TRBD1, 5 bases. CDR1 SEHNR and CDR2 FQNEAQ come from the germline V gene (reference sequence). The ends were cut back, 5 bases at V and 5 bases at J, with 18 bases in the middle. This CDR3 is 15 amino acids long. Written as DNA, the CDR3 is TGTGCCAGCAGCCCGGCCCGGGAATGGGGGTATGGCTACACCTTC. It translates to CASSPAREWGYGYTF. The whole variable domain, filled in from reference TRBV7-9 and TRBJ1-2, reads DTGVSQNPRHKITKRGQNVTFRCDPISEHNRLYWYRQTLGQGPEFLTYFQNEAQLEKSRLLSDRFSAERPKGSFSTLEIQRTEQGDSAMYLCASSPAREWGYGYTFGSGTRLTVV.

This clonotype has just one count. The CDR3 nucleotides are TGTGCCAGCAGCCTCCTCCCAGCGGGAGGGTATGAGCAGTTCTTC. It encodes CASSLLPAGGYEQFF. V and J are TRBV3-1 and TRBJ2-1; 10 bases match TRBD2. Trimming cost V 4 bases and J 8 bases; bases outside gene matches: 8. CDR3 length: 15 amino acids. The germline CDR1 and CDR2 sequences are LGHDT and YNNKEL (reference sequence).

This clonotype has only a few counts. This rearrangement joins TRBV11-2 to TRBJ2-7; D might be TRBD2 (5 bases). V was trimmed by 1 base and J by 6 bases, leaving 13 bases between them. Germline CDR1 reads SGHAT; CDR2 reads FQNNGV. The CDR3 is 14 amino acids. The CDR3 coding sequence is TGTGCCAGCAGCTTAGGCACTAGACTCGGCGAGCAGTACGTC. As protein: CASSLGTRLGEQYV.

This clonotype was detected a few times. The chain recombines TRBV27 with TRBJ2-7; 11 nucleotides agree with TRBD1. The germline V gene has CDR1 MNHEY and CDR2 SMNVEV (reference sequence). This CDR3 spans 15 amino acids. V shed 3 bases and J 3 bases; nucleotides not matched to a gene: 4. CDR3 amino acids: CASSLAGTGGYEQYV. The CDR3 DNA reads TGTGCCAGCAGTTTGGCCGGGACAGGGGGCTACGAGCAGTACGTC.

The chain is built from TRBV12-3 or TRBV12-4 and TRBJ2-1; 7 positions agree with TRBD2. J lost 7 bases, V lost 7 bases, and 10 bases had no gene match. This CDR3 has 14 residues. The CDR3 nucleotides read TGTGCCAGCACCGGCCGAGGGCGGGGGAATGAGCAGTTCTTC. Its translation: CASTGRGRGNEQFF.

The V and J genes are TRBV5-1 and TRBJ2-3, with D possibly TRBD2 on 5 matching bases. The CDR3 extends over 18 amino acids. V lost 3 bases and J 1 base, leaving 21 bases between the germline ends. Germline V gene lookup returns CDR1 SGHRS and CDR2 YFSETQ. This chain's CDR3 is CASSSSQLGSRGTDTQYF. The CDR3 nucleotides read TGCGCCAGCAGCTCTTCCCAGTTGGGGAGTAGGGGCACAGATACGCAGTATTTT.

DNA of the CDR3: TGTGCCAGCACTAACGCCTATTACGACAGAGAGCAGTTCTTC. It translates to CASTNAYYDREQFF. The genes are TRBV2 and TRBJ2-1; maybe TRBD1 (5 bases). Trimming took off 7 bases at V and 10 bases at J, with 20 bases between the two ends. CDR1 is SNHLY and CDR2 is FYNNEI in the germline V gene. The CDR3 runs 14 residues.

V and J are TRBV5-1 and TRBJ1-1; D is ambiguous. Germline V gene sequence: CDR1 SGHRS, CDR2 YFSETQ. This CDR3 is 14 amino acids long. Trimming took off 1 base at V and 0 bases at J, with 7 bases between the two ends. In nucleotides, the CDR3 is TGCGCCAGCAGCTTGACCAGAATGAACACTGAAGCTTTCTTT. It is translated as CASSLTRMNTEAFF.

This clonotype was observed a few times. This chain links TRBV10-3 with TRBJ2-7, with 8 positions matching TRBD2. Trimming cost V 5 bases and J 3 bases; bases outside gene matches: 3. CDR1 is ENHRY and CDR2 is SYGVKD in the germline V gene. CDR3 size: 13 residues. The CDR3 DNA is TGTGCCATCAGTTCCGGGACTAGCTACGAGCAGTACTTC. Protein sequence: CAISSGTSYEQYF.

The chain is built from TRBV20-1 and TRBJ1-3; 8 positions match TRBD1. Trimming removed 1 base from V and 5 bases from J; junction bases left unmatched: 10. The germline V gene encodes CDR1 DFQATT and CDR2 SNEGSKA (reference sequence). The CDR3 length is 16 residues. CDR3 loop: CSARVPGQGNRNTIYF. The CDR3, as DNA: TGCAGTGCTAGAGTCCCAGGACAGGGCAATAGAAACACCATATATTTT.

J is TRBJ2-7 and V is TRBV20-1, with D perhaps matching TRBD1 (5 bases). The V and J ends lost 5 bases and 0 bases respectively, with 8 bases between them. Germline assignment: CDR1 DFQATT and CDR2 SNEGSKA (reference sequence). The CDR3 extends over 12 amino acids. CDR3 protein: CSAEDSSYEQYF. The CDR3 nucleotides read TGCAGTGCTGAAGACAGCTCCTACGAGCAGTACTTC.

This chain joins TRBV2 and TRBJ2-5, with D possibly being TRBD1 or TRBD2 (5 bases each). V lost 6 bases and J 5 bases, leaving 19 bases between the germline ends. The CDR3 sequence is 15 residues long. Germline assignment: CDR1 SNHLY and CDR2 FYNNEI. CDR3 in amino acids: CASRTLRGEGETQYF. In DNA form, the CDR3 reads TGTGCCAGCAGGACCCTAAGGGGCGAGGGGGAGACCCAGTACTTC.

The CDR3 DNA sequence: TGCAGCGTTGAGGTGGACAGGGCAGTAAACACCATATATTTT. This encodes CSVEVDRAVNTIYF. This rearrangement joins TRBV29-1 to TRBJ1-3; 8 bases agree with TRBD1. J was trimmed by 6 bases and V by 3 bases; bases with no gene match: 7. Germline V gene data show CDR1 as SQVTM and CDR2 as ANQGSEA. There are 14 residues in the CDR3. The whole variable domain, filled in from reference TRBV29-1 and TRBJ1-3, reads SAVISQKPSRDICQRGTSLTIQCQVDSQVTMMFWYRQQPGQSLTLIATANQGSEATYESGFVIDKFPISRPNLTFSTLTVSNMSPEDSSIYLCSVEVDRAVNTIYFGEGSWLTVV.

In this sample, this clonotype turned up a few times. This chain connects TRBV7-2 to TRBJ1-4; D is undetermined. With 5 bases removed from V and 6 bases from J, the gap between germline ends came to 13 bases. Germline V gene sequence: CDR1 SGHTA, CDR2 FQGNSA. The CDR3 runs to 14 residues. The CDR3 DNA is TGTGCCAGCAGCCAAGATAGCGGGGATGAAAAACTGTTTTTT. Residues: CASSQDSGDEKLFF.

This clonotype was counted between two and nine times. The J gene is TRBJ1-2, the V gene TRBV12-3 or TRBV12-4, with 8 bases fitting TRBD1. The CDR3 contains 13 residues. Trimming took 5 bases from V and 9 from J; bases not matched to a gene: 8. CDR3 coding DNA: TGTGCCAGCAGTCGGGACAGGTGGAGAAGCTACACCTTC. It codes for CASSRDRWRSYTF.

This clonotype has just a few counts. The chain employs TRBV7-2 and TRBJ1-2, with TRBD1 as a possible D gene (6 bases). Germline CDR1 reads SGHTA; CDR2 reads FQGNSA. This CDR3 spans 15 amino acids. Trimming pared 2 bases from V and 4 bases from J, leaving 14 bases between. CDR3 sequence (DNA): TGTGCCAGCAGCTTATTTCAGGGGACCTCCTATGGCTACACCTTC. It is translated as CASSLFQGTSYGYTF.

This clonotype was seen a handful of times. The chain combines TRBV9 with TRBJ1-1, with D unresolved. The CDR3 spans 13 residues. Per the germline V gene, CDR1 is SGDLS and CDR2 is YYNGEE. Trimming left V 0 bases short and J 4 bases short, with 7 bases between. The CDR3 region is CASSVVSGTEAFF. Written as DNA, the CDR3 is TGTGCCAGCAGCGTAGTATCGGGCACTGAAGCTTTCTTT. Combining the CDR3 with reference TRBV9 and TRBJ1-1 gives the whole variable domain DSGVTQTPKHLITATGQRVTLRCSPRSGDLSVYWYQQSLDQGLQFLIQYYNGEERAKGNILERFSAQQFPDLHSELNLSSLELGDSALYFCASSVVSGTEAFFGQGTRLTVV.

This chain links TRBV12-3 or TRBV12-4 with TRBJ1-5; D is undetermined. The CDR3 has 14 residues. The V gene lost 4 bases and the J gene lost 4 bases, with 11 bases spanning the gap. In DNA form, the CDR3 reads TGTGCCAGCAGTTCCCGGGGTTCTAATCAGCCCCAGCATTTT. Translation: CASSSRGSNQPQHF.

V usage is TRBV12-3 or TRBV12-4 and J usage is TRBJ2-1; 9 nucleotides align to TRBD1. This CDR3 is 15 amino acids long. V lost 6 bases, J lost 6 bases, and 9 bases stayed unmatched. The CDR3 sequence: CASRAGTGRGNEQFF. As DNA, the CDR3 is TGTGCCAGCAGAGCCGGGACAGGGAGGGGCAATGAGCAGTTCTTC.

V usage is TRBV7-8 and J usage is TRBJ2-1; TRBD1 is a possible D gene (5 bases). Trimming stripped 4 bases from V and 5 bases from J, with 15 bases between. The germline CDR1 and CDR2 sequences are SGHVS and FQNEAQ. This CDR3 contains 15 residues. In DNA, the CDR3 is TGTGCCAGCAGCTCGCAGGGTATGGGTCACAATGAGCAGTTCTTC. It encodes CASSSQGMGHNEQFF.

CDR3 residues: CASSEEVAGEQFF. CDR3 nucleotide sequence: TGTGCCAGCAGTGAAGAAGTAGCGGGGGAGCAGTTCTTC. This chain joins TRBV2 and TRBJ2-1; 8 bases match TRBD2. V lost 1 base to trimming and J lost 10 bases; unmatched junction nucleotides: 3. The CDR3 is 13 residues long. Germline CDR1 reads SNHLY; CDR2 reads FYNNEI.

The chain joins TRBV5-1 to TRBJ2-1, with TRBD2 identical over 8 bases. The CDR3 is made up of 18 amino acids. Trimming removed 0 bases from V and 6 bases from J; junction bases left unmatched: 14. Germline lookup yields CDR1 SGHRS and CDR2 YFSETQ. The CDR3: CASSLGSHSGGLINEQFF. The CDR3 DNA reads TGCGCCAGCAGCTTGGGATCCCATTCGGGAGGGCTCATCAATGAGCAGTTCTTC.

The genes are TRBV20-1 and TRBJ2-3; weak D call: TRBD2 (6 bases). V was pared by 5 bases and J by 1 base, with 10 bases between. CDR1 DFQATT and CDR2 SNEGSKA come from the germline V gene (reference sequence). This CDR3 spans 13 amino acids. CDR3: CSASQRGTDTQYF. The CDR3 DNA sequence: TGCAGTGCTTCACAGCGGGGCACAGATACGCAGTATTTT.

V gene TRBV18 combines with J gene TRBJ2-7; D might be TRBD2 (5 bases). The CDR3 sequence is 14 residues long. Germline assignment: CDR1 KGHSH and CDR2 LQKENI. V shed 6 bases and J shed 4 bases, with 16 bases lying between them. DNA for the CDR3: TGTGCCAGCTCCCAAGCGGCCCCAGGATACGAGCAGTACTTC. Its translation is CASSQAAPGYEQYF.

The table lists this clonotype with many counts. The CDR3 sequence: CASSPGQGRYEQYF. The DNA for the CDR3 is TGTGCCAGCAGCCCGGGACAGGGTCGTTACGAGCAGTACTTC. The chain employs TRBV12-3 or TRBV12-4 and TRBJ2-7; TRBD1 aligns across 9 bases. Unmatched junction bases numbered 7, after V lost 6 bases and J lost 4 bases. The CDR3 consists of 14 residues.

This clonotype was seen a few times. V and J are TRBV29-1 and TRBJ2-1; a possible D gene is TRBD2 (7 bases). The CDR3 has 16 residues. Per the germline V gene, CDR1 is SQVTM and CDR2 is ANQGSEA. V shed 5 bases and J shed 9 bases, with 26 bases lying between them. The DNA for the CDR3 is TGCAGCGTTAAAGGGGGGAGGGAAGGCCCCACGAGTGAGCAGTTCTTC. Its translation is CSVKGGREGPTSEQFF.